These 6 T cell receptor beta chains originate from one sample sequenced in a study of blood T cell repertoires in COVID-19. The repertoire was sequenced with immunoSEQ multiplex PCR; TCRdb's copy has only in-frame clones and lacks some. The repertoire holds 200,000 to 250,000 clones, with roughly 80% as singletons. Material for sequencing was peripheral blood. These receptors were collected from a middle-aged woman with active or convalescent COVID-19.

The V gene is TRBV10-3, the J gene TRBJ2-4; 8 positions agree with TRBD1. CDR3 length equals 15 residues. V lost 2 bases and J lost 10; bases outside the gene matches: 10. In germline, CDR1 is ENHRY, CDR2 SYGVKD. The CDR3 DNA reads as TGTGCCATCAGTGAGGAAGGGGACAGGAATAGGATTCAGTACTTC. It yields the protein CAISEEGDRNRIQYF.

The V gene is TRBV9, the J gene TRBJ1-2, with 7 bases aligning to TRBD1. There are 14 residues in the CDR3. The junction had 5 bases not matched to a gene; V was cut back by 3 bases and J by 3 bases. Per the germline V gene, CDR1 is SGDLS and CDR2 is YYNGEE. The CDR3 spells CASSDVDRDYGYTF. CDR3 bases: TGTGCCAGCAGCGACGTCGACAGGGACTATGGCTACACCTTC.

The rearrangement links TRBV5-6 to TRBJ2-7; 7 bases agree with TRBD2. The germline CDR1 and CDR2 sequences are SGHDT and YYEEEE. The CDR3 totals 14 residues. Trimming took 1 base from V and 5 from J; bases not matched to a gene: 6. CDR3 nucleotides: TGTGCCAGCAGCTTGCTCGCGGGGAGGGACGAGCAGTACTTC. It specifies CASSLLAGRDEQYF. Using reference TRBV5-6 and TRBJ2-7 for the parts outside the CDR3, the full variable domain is DAGVTQSPTHLIKTRGQQVTLRCSPKSGHDTVSWYQQALGQGPQFIFQYYEEEERQRGNFPDRFSGHQFPNYSSELNVNALLLGDSALYLCASSLLAGRDEQYFGPGTRLTVT.

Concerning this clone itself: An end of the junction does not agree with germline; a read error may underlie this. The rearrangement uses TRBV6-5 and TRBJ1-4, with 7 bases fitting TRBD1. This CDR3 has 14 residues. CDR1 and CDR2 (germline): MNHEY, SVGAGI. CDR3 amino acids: CASSVESRGTAYHF. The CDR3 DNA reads TGTGCCAGCAGCGTCGAATCCCGCGGGACAGCCTACCATTTT.

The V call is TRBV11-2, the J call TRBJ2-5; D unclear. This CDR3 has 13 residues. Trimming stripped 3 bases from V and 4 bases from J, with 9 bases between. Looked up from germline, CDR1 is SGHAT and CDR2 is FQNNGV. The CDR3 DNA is TGTGCCAGCAGCTTGGGCGACGGAGAGACCCAGTACTTC. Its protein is CASSLGDGETQYF.

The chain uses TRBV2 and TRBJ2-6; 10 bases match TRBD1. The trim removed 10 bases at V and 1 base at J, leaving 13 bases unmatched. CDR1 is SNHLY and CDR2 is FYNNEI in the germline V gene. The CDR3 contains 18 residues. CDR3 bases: TGTGCCACCTCTTCCCCGGGACAGGGGAAATCTGGGGCCAACGTCCTGACTTTC. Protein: CATSSPGQGKSGANVLTF.